This T cell receptor beta chain comes out of a study of T cells in Graves' hyperthyroidism and ophthalmopathy. General study points: In validation, the model predicted ophthalmopathy. These predictions came a median about 6.8 months before onset.

Regions amplified from RNA transcripts were the TCR beta CDR3 regions. HTBI primers were the set used in a first-round RT-PCR of the TCR CDR3. TCRdb reprocessed the multiplex PCR reads with MiXCR, giving one entry per CDR3 protein. The table lists about 590,000 distinct CDR3 sequences, approximately 15% of them singletons, with less than 9.5% in the top ten. This clonotype came up many times. Antigen unknown. Trimming left V 2 bases short and J 4 bases short, with 8 bases between. This CDR3 has 13 amino acids. Germline V CDR1 and CDR2: SGHTA, FQGTGA. The source of this sequence is a woman aged 30 to 39 with Graves' hyperthyroidism. What was sequenced was blood. The V and J genes are TRBV7-3 and TRBJ1-1; D call uncertain. The CDR3 loop reads CASSLRWGTEAFF. The CDR3 DNA reads as TGTGCCAGCAGCTTACGATGGGGCACTGAAGCTTTCTTT.